The next 12 T cell receptor beta chains were all read from a single sample in a study of Ad26.COV2.S vaccination and SARS-CoV-2 variants. Clones were read by immunoSEQ multiplex PCR, and TCRdb kept only the in-frame ones, dropping some. In the table there are approximately 300,000 clones, over 80% of which are singletons. The treatment was: roughly 19 received Ad26.COV2.S at low or high dose, single or two shots; 5 received placebo; per-sample allocation not given. Sampling occurred on day 63 after the first vaccine or placebo injection. The input for sequencing was peripheral blood, taken in a trial of Ad26.COV2.S vaccine versus placebo. These receptor sequences come from a person between 18 and 65 years old who received the Ad26.COV2.S COVID-19 vaccine or a placebo.

This clone occurred many times. J is TRBJ1-6 and V is TRBV4-1; D uncertain. CDR1 is MGHRA and CDR2 is YSYEKL in the germline V gene. CDR3 size: 14 residues. Trimming took off 1 base at V and 5 bases at J, with 6 bases between the two ends. The CDR3 protein is CASSQAIDNSPLHF. The CDR3 coding sequence is TGCGCCAGCAGCCAAGCAATAGATAATTCACCCCTCCACTTT.

This clone occurred a few times. The rearrangement links TRBV5-5 to TRBJ2-5; the match to TRBD1 covers 8 bases. Germline CDR1 SGHKS, CDR2 YYEKEE (reference sequence). There are 17 residues in the CDR3. V lost 5 bases, J lost 4 bases, and 16 bases stayed unmatched. The CDR3 reads CASSFGQGRRTGETQYF. CDR3 in DNA: TGTGCCAGCAGTTTTGGACAGGGCCGACGAACGGGAGAGACCCAGTACTTC.

This sequence joins TRBV11-3 and TRBJ2-7, with 9 nucleotides matching TRBD1. The CDR3 has 15 amino acids. J lost 3 bases, V lost 4 bases, and 7 bases had no gene match. Germline CDR1 is SGHNT and CDR2 is YENEEA. The CDR3 DNA reads as TGTGCCAGCAGCTCACCGGGACAGGGAATCTACGAGCAGTACTTC. Translation gives CASSSPGQGIYEQYF.

The gene calls are TRBV30 and TRBJ2-3; no firm D call. CDR1 is GTSNPN and CDR2 is SVGIG in the germline V gene (reference sequence). The CDR3 contains 16 residues. Trimming removed 3 bases at V and 3 bases at J, with 19 bases between. CDR3 residues: CAWSTNTLPRTDTQYF. The CDR3 DNA reads as TGTGCCTGGAGCACCAATACACTCCCGAGGACAGATACGCAGTATTTT.

The chain is built from TRBV6-5 and TRBJ2-2; D is possibly TRBD1 or TRBD2 (5 bases each). The CDR3 sequence is 14 residues long. The V end was cut by 7 bases, the J end by 1 base, with 10 bases between. CDR1 is MNHEY, CDR2 SVGAGI, per germline. The CDR3 DNA follows: TGTGCCAGCAAAGGGACGGTGAACACCGGGGAGCTGTTTTTT. It encodes CASKGTVNTGELFF.

The gene calls are TRBV7-8 and TRBJ1-4; D possibly corresponds to TRBD1 (6 bases). Germline lookup yields CDR1 SGHVS and CDR2 FQNEAQ. CDR3 length equals 19 residues. Deletions cut 7 bases from V and 0 bases from J, with 24 bases between. The CDR3 here is CASTLEPGQGSSTNEKLFF. The CDR3 DNA sequence: TGTGCCAGCACCTTGGAACCTGGGCAGGGGTCTTCAACTAATGAAAAACTGTTTTTT.

The gene calls are TRBV7-2 and TRBJ2-6, with D possibly matching TRBD2 (6 bases). Trimming removed 1 base from V and 9 bases from J, with 16 bases in between. Germline lookup yields CDR1 SGHTA and CDR2 FQGNSA. The CDR3 consists of 16 residues. CDR3 in amino acids: CASSLGLWDSNNVLTF. The CDR3 nucleotides are TGTGCCAGCAGCTTAGGACTCTGGGACTCAAACAACGTCCTGACTTTC.

The V call is TRBV19, the J call TRBJ2-3; D is unresolved. Trimming pared 4 bases from V and 0 bases from J, leaving 11 bases between. Germline values: CDR1 LNHDA, CDR2 SQIVND (reference sequence). The CDR3 covers 15 residues. This chain's CDR3 is CASSKDAVSTDTQYF. The CDR3 region has the DNA TGTGCCAGTAGTAAAGACGCGGTTAGCACAGATACGCAGTATTTT.

The chain uses TRBV11-3 and TRBJ1-1, with D hard to call. This CDR3 region has 12 residues. V lost 5 bases, J lost 10 bases, and 14 bases lay in between. CDR1 is SGHNT and CDR2 is YENEEA in the germline V gene. CDR3 residues: CASSGRTGSAFF. The DNA for the CDR3 is TGTGCCAGCAGCGGACGTACTGGGTCAGCTTTCTTT.

The chain couples TRBV4-2 to TRBJ2-2; 7 nucleotides align to TRBD1. Germline CDR1 and CDR2: LGHNA and YNFKEQ. V was clipped by 6 bases and J by 6 bases; unmatched bases: 7. CDR3 length: 14 residues. The CDR3 is CASSQTGVPGELFF. The CDR3 bases are TGTGCCAGCAGTCAAACAGGGGTTCCCGGGGAGCTGTTTTTT.

This clone was seen once. The rearrangement links TRBV10-2 to TRBJ2-7, with TRBD2 matching 8 bases. Germline values: CDR1 WSHSY, CDR2 SAAADI. Trimming cost V 3 bases and J 1 base; bases outside gene matches: 5. The CDR3 is made up of 15 amino acids. CDR3 sequence: CASSDPSGGSYEQYF. CDR3 sequence (DNA): TGCGCCAGCAGTGATCCCAGCGGGGGATCCTACGAGCAGTACTTC.

This clone was seen more than once but under ten times. Other DNA sequences in the same sample also yield this CDR3. This sequence joins TRBV7-2 and TRBJ1-2, with 10 bases that match TRBD1. The CDR3 runs to 14 residues. Germline V gene lookup returns CDR1 SGHTA and CDR2 FQGNSA. Unmatched junction bases numbered 5, after V lost 5 bases and J lost 5 bases. The DNA of the CDR3 is TGTGCCAGCAGCCCCGACAGGGGGCCATATGGCTACACCTTC. It encodes CASSPDRGPYGYTF.